This T cell receptor (beta chain) was captured by sequencing in a study of technical replicates of blood from several donors. Trimming took off 4 bases at V and 9 bases at J, with 13 bases between the two ends. CDR1 and CDR2 (germline): MNHNS, SASEGT. This CDR3 comprises 12 residues. The method was immunoSEQ multiplex PCR; TCRdb's version includes in-frame clones alone and lacks a portion of them. Of more than 11,000 clones in the sample, approximately 86% were seen once. V is TRBV6-1 and J is TRBJ2-7; a possible D gene is TRBD2 (6 bases). The specimen was PBMCs. This TCR was sampled from a human donor in good health. As DNA, the CDR3 is TGTGCCAGCAGTGGGCAGGGAGGCGGGCAGTACTTC. Protein product: CASSGQGGGQYF.